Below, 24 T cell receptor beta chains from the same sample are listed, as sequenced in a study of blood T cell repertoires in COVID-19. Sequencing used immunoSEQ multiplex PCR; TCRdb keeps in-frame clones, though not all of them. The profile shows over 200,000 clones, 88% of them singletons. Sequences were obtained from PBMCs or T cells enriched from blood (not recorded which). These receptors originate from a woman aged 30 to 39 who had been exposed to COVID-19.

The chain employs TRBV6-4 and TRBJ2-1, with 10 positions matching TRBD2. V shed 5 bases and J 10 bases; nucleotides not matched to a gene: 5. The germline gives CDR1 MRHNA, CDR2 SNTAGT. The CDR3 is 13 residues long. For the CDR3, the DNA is TGTGCCAGCAGTAGACTAGCGGGTCGCGAGCAGTTCTTC. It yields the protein CASSRLAGREQFF.

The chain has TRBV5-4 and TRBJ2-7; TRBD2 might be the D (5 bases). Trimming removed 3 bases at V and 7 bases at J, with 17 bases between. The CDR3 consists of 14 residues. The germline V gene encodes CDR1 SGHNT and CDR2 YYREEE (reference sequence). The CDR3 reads CASSSPRRGGEQYF. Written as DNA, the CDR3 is TGTGCCAGCAGCTCCCCAAGGCGAGGAGGTGAGCAGTACTTC.

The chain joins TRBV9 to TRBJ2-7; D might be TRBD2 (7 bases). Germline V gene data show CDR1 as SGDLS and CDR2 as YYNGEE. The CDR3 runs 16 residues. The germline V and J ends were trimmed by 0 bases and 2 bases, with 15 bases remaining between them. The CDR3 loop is CASSVGGGRPPYEQYF. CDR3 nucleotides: TGTGCCAGCAGCGTAGGGGGGGGCCGGCCTCCCTACGAGCAGTACTTC.

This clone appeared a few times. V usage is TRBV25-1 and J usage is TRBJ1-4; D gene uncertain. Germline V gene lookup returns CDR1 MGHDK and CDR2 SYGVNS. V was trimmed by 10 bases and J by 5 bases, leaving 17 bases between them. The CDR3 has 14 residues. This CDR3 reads CATQAPGQNEKLFF. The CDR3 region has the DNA TGTGCCACCCAAGCCCCAGGCCAGAATGAAAAACTGTTTTTT.

CDR3 amino acids: CASSRTVNQPQHF. The CDR3 bases are TGTGCCAGCTCCAGGACAGTAAATCAGCCCCAGCATTTT. The chain links TRBV6-5 to TRBJ1-5; tentative D call: TRBD1 (6 bases). The V gene's germline CDR1 is MNHEY and CDR2 SVGAGI. The CDR3 covers 13 residues. The V end lost 8 bases, the J end lost 4 bases, and 12 bases lay between the germline ends.

CDR3 in DNA: TGCAGTGCTAGTCCCGCGGCCCCCGGGACTGGGCCGTCAGAGACCCAGTACTTC. Translating gives CSASPAAPGTGPSETQYF. The chain combines TRBV20-1 with TRBJ2-5, with TRBD2 as a possible D gene (6 bases). Germline CDR1 is DFQATT and CDR2 is SNEGSKA (reference sequence). There are 18 residues in the CDR3. V was clipped by 3 bases and J by 4 bases, with 27 bases between them.

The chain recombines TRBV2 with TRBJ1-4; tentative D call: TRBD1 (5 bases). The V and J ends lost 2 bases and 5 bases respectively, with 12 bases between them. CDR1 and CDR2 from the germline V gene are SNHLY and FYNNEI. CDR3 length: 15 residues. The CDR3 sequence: CASSEKSTANEKLFF. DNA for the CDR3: TGTGCCAGCAGTGAAAAGTCGACAGCAAATGAAAAACTGTTTTTT.

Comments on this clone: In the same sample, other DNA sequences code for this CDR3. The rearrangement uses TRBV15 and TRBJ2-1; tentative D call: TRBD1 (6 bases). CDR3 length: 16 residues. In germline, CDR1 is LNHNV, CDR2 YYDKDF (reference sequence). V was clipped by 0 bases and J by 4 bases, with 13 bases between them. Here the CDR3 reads CATSRDRTGLYNEQFF. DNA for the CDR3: TGTGCCACCAGCAGAGATCGAACAGGGTTATACAATGAGCAGTTCTTC.

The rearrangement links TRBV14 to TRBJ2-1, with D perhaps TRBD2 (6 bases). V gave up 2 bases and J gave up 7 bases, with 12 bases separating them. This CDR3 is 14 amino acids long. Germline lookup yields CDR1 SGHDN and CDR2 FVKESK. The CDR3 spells CASSQMAGSNEQFF. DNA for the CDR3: TGTGCCAGCAGCCAAATGGCGGGATCTAATGAGCAGTTCTTC. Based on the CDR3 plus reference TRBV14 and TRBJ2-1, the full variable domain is EAGVTQFPSHSVIEKGQTVTLRCDPISGHDNLYWYRRVMGKEIKFLLHFVKESKQDESGMPNNRFLAERTGGTYSTLKVQPAELEDSGVYFCASSQMAGSNEQFFGPGTRLTVL.

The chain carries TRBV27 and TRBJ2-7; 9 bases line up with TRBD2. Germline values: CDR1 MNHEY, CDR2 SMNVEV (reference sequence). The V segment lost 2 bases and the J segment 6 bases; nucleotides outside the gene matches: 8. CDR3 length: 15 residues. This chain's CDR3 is CASSLVGLAESEQYF. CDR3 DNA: TGTGCCAGCAGTTTAGTGGGACTAGCCGAGTCCGAGCAGTACTTC.

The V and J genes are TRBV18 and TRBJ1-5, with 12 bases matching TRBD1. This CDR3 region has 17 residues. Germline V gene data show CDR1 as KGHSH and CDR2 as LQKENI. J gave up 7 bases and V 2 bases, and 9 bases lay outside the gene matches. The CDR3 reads CASSPGDRGRWGQPQHF. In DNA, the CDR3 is TGTGCCAGCTCACCAGGGGACAGGGGGCGATGGGGACAGCCCCAGCATTTT.

This chain's CDR3 is CASSQVLTMNTEAFF. For the CDR3, the DNA is TGTGCCAGCAGCCAAGTACTCACCATGAACACTGAAGCTTTCTTT. The chain has TRBV3-1 (or the pseudogene TRBV3-2) and TRBJ1-1; D not certain. There are 15 residues in the CDR3. Trimming took 1 base from V and 0 from J, leaving 9 bases between them. Per the germline V gene, CDR1 is LGHDT and CDR2 is YNNKEL (reference sequence).

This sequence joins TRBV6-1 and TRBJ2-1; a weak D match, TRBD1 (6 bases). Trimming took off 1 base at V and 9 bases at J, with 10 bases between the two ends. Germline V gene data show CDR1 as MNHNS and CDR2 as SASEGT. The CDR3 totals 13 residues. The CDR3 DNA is TGTGCCAGCAGTGAAGTGAGGGGGAGTGAGCAGTTCTTC. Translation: CASSEVRGSEQFF.

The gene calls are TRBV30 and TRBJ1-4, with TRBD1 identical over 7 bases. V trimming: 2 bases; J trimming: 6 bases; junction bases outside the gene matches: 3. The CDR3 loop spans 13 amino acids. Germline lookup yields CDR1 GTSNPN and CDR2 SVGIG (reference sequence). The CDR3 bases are TGTGCCTGGAGTCGGGACAGCCATGAAAAACTGTTTTTT. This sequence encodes CAWSRDSHEKLFF. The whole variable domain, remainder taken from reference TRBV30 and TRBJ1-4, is SQTIHQWPATLVQPVGSPLSLECTVEGTSNPNLYWYRQAAGRGLQLLFYSVGIGQISSEVPQNLSASRPQDRQFILSSKKLLLSDSGFYLCAWSRDSHEKLFFGSGTQLSVL.

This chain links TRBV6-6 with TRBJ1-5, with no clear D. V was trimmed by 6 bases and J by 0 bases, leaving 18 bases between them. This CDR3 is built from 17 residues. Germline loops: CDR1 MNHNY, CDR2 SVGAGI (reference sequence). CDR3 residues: CASSRAAVSPSNQPQHF. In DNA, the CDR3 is TGTGCCAGCAGCCGAGCGGCAGTTTCTCCTAGCAATCAGCCCCAGCATTTT.

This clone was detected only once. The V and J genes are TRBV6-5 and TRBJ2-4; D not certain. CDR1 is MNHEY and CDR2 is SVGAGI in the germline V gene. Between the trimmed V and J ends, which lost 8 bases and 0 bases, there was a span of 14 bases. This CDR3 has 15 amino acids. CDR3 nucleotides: TGTGCCAGCCAATTAGTACCCTTAGCCAAAAACATTCAGTACTTC. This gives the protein CASQLVPLAKNIQYF.

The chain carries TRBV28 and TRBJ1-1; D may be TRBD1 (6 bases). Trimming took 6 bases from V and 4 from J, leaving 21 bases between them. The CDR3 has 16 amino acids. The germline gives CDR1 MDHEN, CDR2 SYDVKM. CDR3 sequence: CASRRYRVSGTTEAFF. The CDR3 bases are TGTGCCAGCAGGCGTTACAGGGTGAGTGGGACCACTGAAGCTTTCTTT. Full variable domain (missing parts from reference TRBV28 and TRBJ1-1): DVKVTQSSRYLVKRTGEKVFLECVQDMDHENMFWYRQDPGLGLRLIYFSYDVKMKEKGDIPEGYSVSREKKERFSLILESASTNQTSMYLCASRRYRVSGTTEAFFGQGTRLTVV.

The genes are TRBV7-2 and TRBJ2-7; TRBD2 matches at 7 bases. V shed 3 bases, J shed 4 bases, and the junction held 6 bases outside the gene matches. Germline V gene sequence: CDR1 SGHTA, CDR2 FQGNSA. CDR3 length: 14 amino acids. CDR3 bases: TGTGCCAGCAGCTTCTCTAGCGGTTCATACGAGCAGTACTTC. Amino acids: CASSFSSGSYEQYF.

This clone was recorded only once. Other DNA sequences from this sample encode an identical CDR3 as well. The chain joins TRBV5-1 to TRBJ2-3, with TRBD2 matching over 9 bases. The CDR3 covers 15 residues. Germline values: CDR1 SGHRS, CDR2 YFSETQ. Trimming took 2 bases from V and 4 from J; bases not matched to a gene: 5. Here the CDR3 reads CASSFLAGVPDTQYF. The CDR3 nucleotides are TGCGCCAGCAGCTTTTTAGCGGGAGTCCCAGATACGCAGTATTTT.

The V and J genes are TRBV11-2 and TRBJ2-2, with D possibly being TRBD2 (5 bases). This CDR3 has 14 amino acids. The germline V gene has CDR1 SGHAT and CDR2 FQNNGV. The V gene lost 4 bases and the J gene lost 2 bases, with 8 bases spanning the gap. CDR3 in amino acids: CASSSRTNTGELFF. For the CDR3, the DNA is TGTGCCAGCAGCTCCCGGACTAACACCGGGGAGCTGTTTTTT.

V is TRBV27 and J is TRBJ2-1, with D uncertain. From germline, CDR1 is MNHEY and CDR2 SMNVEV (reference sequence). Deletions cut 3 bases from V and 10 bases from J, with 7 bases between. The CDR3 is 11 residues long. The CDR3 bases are TGTGCCAGCAGTTTGCGAGGAGAGCAGTTCTTC. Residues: CASSLRGEQFF.

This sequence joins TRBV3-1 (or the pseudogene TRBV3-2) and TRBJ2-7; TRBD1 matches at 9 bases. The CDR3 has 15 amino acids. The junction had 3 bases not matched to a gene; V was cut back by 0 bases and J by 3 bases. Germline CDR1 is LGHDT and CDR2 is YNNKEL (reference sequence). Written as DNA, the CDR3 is TGTGCCAGCAGCCAAGAAGGGACAGGGAGCTACGAGCAGTACTTC. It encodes CASSQEGTGSYEQYF.

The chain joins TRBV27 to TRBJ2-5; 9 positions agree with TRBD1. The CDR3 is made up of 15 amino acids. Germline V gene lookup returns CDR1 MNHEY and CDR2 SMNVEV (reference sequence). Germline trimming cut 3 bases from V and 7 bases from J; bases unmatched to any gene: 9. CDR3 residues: CASSLRWTGERTQYF. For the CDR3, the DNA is TGTGCCAGCAGTTTGAGGTGGACAGGGGAAAGGACCCAGTACTTC.

The CDR3 region is CASSLIAGELFF. The CDR3 DNA is TGTGCCAGCAGCTTGATCGCCGGGGAGCTGTTTTTT. The chain is built from TRBV5-6 and TRBJ2-2; D not certain. Trimming removed 1 base at V and 6 bases at J, with 4 bases between. CDR1 and CDR2 from the germline V gene are SGHDT and YYEEEE. CDR3 length equals 12 residues.